The 19 T cell receptor beta chains below were found in one sample sequenced in a study of shared clonotypes between healthy human individuals. The method was immunoSEQ multiplex PCR; TCRdb's version includes in-frame clones alone and lacks a portion of them. The sample lists about 2.4 million clones, 93% occurring once. Sequenced material: naive CD4+ T cells from PBMCs. Subset indicated: CD45RA+ positively selected. The source is a man aged 18 to 35 in good health. Some clones in this sample may be carry-over from other donors' samples.

The chain carries TRBV7-8 and TRBJ2-7; D perhaps matches TRBD2 (6 bases). The CDR3 loop spans 15 amino acids. V was shortened by 11 bases and J by 3 bases, with 23 bases between the two germline ends. Germline values: CDR1 SGHVS, CDR2 FQNEAQ. The CDR3 sequence: CASTHGGRGDYEQYF. The CDR3 coding sequence is TGTGCCTCAACTCATGGAGGGCGAGGGGACTACGAGCAGTACTTC.

This chain uses TRBV5-1 with TRBJ1-1; D gene uncertain. With 0 bases removed from V and 1 base from J, the gap between germline ends came to 10 bases. CDR3 length equals 15 residues. Germline V gives CDR1 SGHRS, CDR2 YFSETQ. CDR3 region: CASSLGGRPNTEAFF. In DNA form, the CDR3 reads TGCGCCAGCAGCTTGGGTGGACGACCGAACACTGAAGCTTTCTTT. Together with reference TRBV5-1 and TRBJ1-1, the CDR3 gives the full variable domain: KAGVTQTPRYLIKTRGQQVTLSCSPISGHRSVSWYQQTPGQGLQFLFEYFSETQRNKGNFPGRFSGRQFSNSRSEMNVSTLELGDSALYLCASSLGGRPNTEAFFGQGTRLTVV.

The chain combines TRBV19 with TRBJ1-2, with D perhaps TRBD1 (5 bases). The V and J ends lost 3 bases and 5 bases respectively, with 13 bases between them. This CDR3 region has 14 residues. Looked up from germline, CDR1 is LNHDA and CDR2 is SQIVND (reference sequence). The CDR3, as DNA: TGTGCCAGTAGTATGCAGGGCGGGACGTATGGCTACACCTTC. The encoded protein is CASSMQGGTYGYTF.

The chain has TRBV6-1 and TRBJ2-7, with 12 nucleotides matching TRBD2. Germline lookup yields CDR1 MNHNS and CDR2 SASEGT. With V trimmed by 5 bases and J by 5 bases, 7 bases remained unmatched. This CDR3 comprises 15 residues. CDR3 DNA sequence: TGTGCCAGCAGTTCCCGGACTAGCGGGATCGACGAGCAGTACTTC. It specifies CASSSRTSGIDEQYF.

V usage is TRBV7-3 and J usage is TRBJ2-7, with D perhaps matching TRBD1 or TRBD2 (5 bases each). Germline V CDR1 and CDR2: SGHTA, FQGTGA. V dropped 5 bases and J dropped 0 bases, with 11 bases sitting between them. This CDR3 has 14 amino acids. As DNA, the CDR3 is TGTGCCAGCAGCCCCGCAGGGAGCTCCTACGAGCAGTACTTC. Encoded protein: CASSPAGSSYEQYF.

The V gene is TRBV5-1, the J gene TRBJ1-2; D is possibly TRBD1 (6 bases). Germline CDR1 and CDR2: SGHRS and YFSETQ. Trimming stripped 4 bases from V and 4 bases from J, with 11 bases between. This CDR3 has 13 amino acids. The DNA of the CDR3 is TGCGCCAGCAGCCGTGGGACAATCTATGGCTACACCTTC. The encoded protein is CASSRGTIYGYTF.

The chain combines TRBV7-8 with TRBJ2-7; D is undetermined. The CDR3 sequence is 14 residues long. The germline V gene has CDR1 SGHVS and CDR2 FQNEAQ. Trimming took 0 bases from V and 4 from J, leaving 10 bases between them. The CDR3 loop reads CASSLAHGNYEQYF. The CDR3 DNA follows: TGTGCCAGCAGCTTAGCGCATGGGAATTACGAGCAGTACTTC.

This clone was detected only once. This chain joins TRBV7-3 and TRBJ2-3; D is uncertain. This CDR3 is 14 amino acids long. The V end lost 5 bases, the J end lost 2 bases, and 11 bases lay between the germline ends. CDR1 is SGHTA and CDR2 is FQGTGA in the germline V gene. The CDR3 sequence: CASSPSSVTDTQYF. The CDR3 DNA sequence: TGTGCCAGCAGCCCTTCTTCGGTCACAGATACGCAGTATTTT.

CDR3 DNA: TGTGCCAGCAGTAGGGACAGGGGGAAAGTCAATGAGCAGTTCTTC. This encodes CASSRDRGKVNEQFF. V and J are TRBV25-1 and TRBJ2-1; TRBD1 agrees at 11 bases. V trimming: 5 bases; J trimming: 6 bases; junction bases outside the gene matches: 6. The CDR3 consists of 15 residues. Germline loops: CDR1 MGHDK, CDR2 SYGVNS. Combining the CDR3 with reference TRBV25-1 and TRBJ2-1 gives the whole variable domain EADIYQTPRYLVIGTGKKITLECSQTMGHDKMYWYQQDPGMELHLIHYSYGVNSTEKGDLSSESTVSRIRTEHFPLTLESARPSHTSQYLCASSRDRGKVNEQFFGPGTRLTVL.

This clone was seen more than once but under ten times. CDR3 protein: CASSARQDVVTEAFF. The DNA for the CDR3 is TGTGCCAGCAGCGCCCGACAGGACGTAGTGACTGAAGCTTTCTTT. The V gene is TRBV9, the J gene TRBJ1-1; D possibly corresponds to TRBD1 (6 bases). The V and J ends lost 3 bases and 5 bases respectively, with 17 bases between them. The CDR3 has 15 amino acids. Germline V gives CDR1 SGDLS, CDR2 YYNGEE.

The genes are TRBV15 and TRBJ1-3; D is ambiguous. Deletions cut 1 base from V and 4 bases from J, with 14 bases between. This CDR3 region has 16 residues. Germline V gives CDR1 LNHNV, CDR2 YYDKDF (reference sequence). CDR3 nucleotides: TGTGCCACCAGCAGAGGCCCGGGTGGGGTCGGAAACACCATATATTTT. Translated: CATSRGPGGVGNTIYF.

V is TRBV5-6 and J is TRBJ2-1; 14 bases are a match to TRBD2. The CDR3 loop spans 18 amino acids. Germline values: CDR1 SGHDT, CDR2 YYEEEE. The J segment lost 4 bases and the V segment lost 1 base, leaving 7 bases of the junction unmatched. The CDR3 nucleotides are TGTGCCAGCAGCTTGAGACTAGCGGGAGGGCCGGAATACAATGAGCAGTTCTTC. Encoded protein: CASSLRLAGGPEYNEQFF.

This rearrangement joins TRBV14 to TRBJ1-1; D is uncertain. The CDR3 spans 13 residues. Germline V gives CDR1 SGHDN, CDR2 FVKESK. Trimming removed 4 bases from V and 2 bases from J, with 8 bases in between. The chain's CDR3 is CASSRHINTEAFF. CDR3 in DNA: TGTGCCAGCAGCCGACACATCAACACTGAAGCTTTCTTT.

The rearrangement uses TRBV6-6 and TRBJ2-1, with TRBD2 identical over 9 bases. J lost 7 bases, V lost 4 bases, and 8 bases had no gene match. The CDR3 runs 15 residues. Germline V gives CDR1 MNHNY, CDR2 SVGAGI (reference sequence). Here the CDR3 reads CASSSVAGVLNEQFF. CDR3 nucleotides: TGTGCCAGCAGTTCAGTAGCGGGAGTATTGAATGAGCAGTTCTTC.

A single count supports this clone. Other nucleotide sequences from this sample produce the same CDR3. The genes are TRBV7-8 and TRBJ1-5; tentatively, D is TRBD1 (6 bases). This CDR3 has 14 residues. CDR1 and CDR2 (germline): SGHVS, FQNEAQ. The V gene lost 1 base and the J gene lost 4 bases, with 8 bases spanning the gap. CDR3 sequence (DNA): TGTGCCAGCAGCTTAGAGCAGGGGAATCAGCCCCAGCATTTT. This translates into CASSLEQGNQPQHF.

The rearrangement links TRBV6-1 to TRBJ1-2; the match to TRBD1 covers 7 bases. J was trimmed by 8 bases and V by 11 bases; bases with no gene match: 11. Germline values: CDR1 MNHNS, CDR2 SASEGT. This CDR3 spans 12 amino acids. The chain's CDR3 is CASFRGGAGYTF. CDR3 DNA: TGTGCCTCCTTCAGGGGGGGTGCCGGCTACACCTTC.

This chain links TRBV21-1 with TRBJ2-1. TRBV21-1 is flagged as a pseudogene. The CDR3 sequence is 15 residues long. The CDR3 region is CASSKGMGNMNEQFF. The CDR3, as DNA: TGTGCCAGCAGCAAGGGTATGGGGAATATGAATGAGCAGTTCTTC.

Regarding this clone: Additional DNA sequences in this sample encode the identical CDR3. V is TRBV5-1 and J is TRBJ2-3; a weak D match, TRBD2 (5 bases). The germline V and J ends were trimmed by 0 bases and 4 bases, with 9 bases remaining between them. Germline values: CDR1 SGHRS, CDR2 YFSETQ. The CDR3 contains 14 residues. The CDR3 sequence: CASSLARGADTQYF. In nucleotides, the CDR3 is TGCGCCAGCAGCTTGGCCCGGGGAGCAGATACGCAGTATTTT.

This chain uses TRBV10-3 with TRBJ1-2, with TRBD1 matching 9 bases. Per the germline V gene, CDR1 is ENHRY and CDR2 is SYGVKD. V shed 3 bases and J 8 bases; nucleotides not matched to a gene: 10. CDR3 length: 15 amino acids. The CDR3 loop is CAISDHTGGASGYTF. The CDR3 DNA reads TGTGCCATCAGTGACCACACAGGGGGCGCGTCCGGCTACACCTTC.